This is a list of T cell receptor beta chains from one sample in a study of blood T cell repertoires in COVID-19. Assay: immunoSEQ multiplex PCR; the TCRdb copy retains only in-frame clones and omits some. Among more than 300,000 clones listed, around 89% were seen once. The sequenced sample was PBMCs or T cells enriched from blood (not recorded which). The receptors were gathered from a woman aged 18-29 years who had recovered from COVID-19. The CDR3 runs from the conserved cysteine through the conserved F or W. The order of the fields is D gene, V gene, J gene, clone size, CDR3 DNA, CDR3 protein. The D gene is left open where the match is weak. Rows may omit the clone size; those that give it use once, few, many or a size class.

>TRBD1|TRBV6-5|TRBJ2-7|.
TGTGCCAGCAGGTCCGGGACAGGTGCTTACTTC
CASRSGTGAYF
>.|TRBV7-6|TRBJ2-3|.
TGTGCCAGCAGCTTAGAGGGGGGGGAGCTGGATACGCAGTATTTT
CASSLEGGELDTQYF
>.|TRBV27|TRBJ2-7|.
TGTGCCAGCAGCCCATCCCCGTCAGGGGAGATCTACGAGCAGTACTTC
CASSPSPSGEIYEQYF
>.|TRBV4-1|TRBJ2-7|once
TGCGCCAGCAGCCAAGATCCACAGGCCGCCTACGCGCAGTACTTC
CASSQDPQAAYAQYF
>.|TRBV7-3|TRBJ2-5|.
TGTGCCAGCAGCTTAAAAGGACAGCAAGAGACCCAGTACTTC
CASSLKGQQETQYF
>TRBD1|TRBV7-6|TRBJ1-4|.
TGTGCCAGCAGCAAGACAGGGGGCGATGAAAAACTGTTTTTT
CASSKTGGDEKLFF
>TRBD1|TRBV4-1|TRBJ2-2|.
TGCGCCAGCAGAGAACTCCCCACTGGCAAGACAGGGGCCGGGGAGCTGTTTTTT
CASRELPTGKTGAGELFF
>.|TRBV7-9|TRBJ1-2|.
TGTGCCAGCAGCTTCACGCTTAGCTATGGCTACACCTTC
CASSFTLSYGYTF
>TRBD1|TRBV19|TRBJ1-1|.
TGTGCCACCCGGGACAGCCGGAACACTGAAGCTTTCTTT
CATRDSRNTEAFF
>.|TRBV30|TRBJ2-5|.
TGTGCCTGGAACAACTCTCCGGGGAAGGAGACCCAGTACTTC
CAWNNSPGKETQYF
>.|TRBV3-1/TRBV3-2|TRBJ2-3|.
TGTGCCAGCAGCTTTCTAGCCCTAGCTAGCACAGATACGCAGTATTTT
CASSFLALASTDTQYF
>.|TRBV11-3|TRBJ2-3|.
TGTGCCAGCAGCCCGACCCGGAGCGGCCTCGGTTCAGATACGCAGTATTTT
CASSPTRSGLGSDTQYF
>.|TRBV5-1|TRBJ1-1|.
TGCGCCAGCAGTGGTGGGGAGAGAAGCACTGAAGCTTTCTTT
CASSGGERSTEAFF
>TRBD2|TRBV13|TRBJ2-5|.
TGTGCCAGCGTCTCCATTTCCAGCGGGGGCCAAGAGACCCAGTACTTC
CASVSISSGGQETQYF